This T cell receptor (beta chain) was profiled in a study of regulatory T cells in long-lasting Graves disease. Study-level information: For a period under 3 months, newly diagnosed Graves' patients had taken antithyroid drugs.

Time point defined: newly diagnosed GD, antithyroid drugs for less than 3 months. With RNA extracted from PBMCs as input, the TCR library was made. This clonotype was counted many times. CDR3-region Arm-PCR and iRepertoire HTBI primers produced the TCR beta libraries. TCRdb passed the multiplex PCR reads through MiXCR, listing each CDR3 protein once. The sample lists 450,000 to 650,000 distinct CDR3 sequences; about 16% were seen once. The germline V gene encodes CDR1 SGHVS and CDR2 FQNEAQ. The CDR3 sequence is 14 residues long. Trimming shortened V by 3 bases and J by 1 base, and 9 bases separated the two germline ends. These data were likewise used in another study, on T cells in Graves' hyperthyroidism and ophthalmopathy.

Material: peripheral blood mononuclear cells (PBMCs), obtained at new diagnosis, from a patient treated with antithyroid drugs. The V gene is TRBV7-8, the J gene TRBJ2-5, with D possibly TRBD2 on 5 matching bases. The sequence was obtained from a woman in her forties or fifties with Graves disease. The CDR3 loop is CASSLSGIQETQYF. CDR3 in DNA: TGTGCCAGCAGCTTGAGCGGAATCCAAGAGACCCAGTACTTC.